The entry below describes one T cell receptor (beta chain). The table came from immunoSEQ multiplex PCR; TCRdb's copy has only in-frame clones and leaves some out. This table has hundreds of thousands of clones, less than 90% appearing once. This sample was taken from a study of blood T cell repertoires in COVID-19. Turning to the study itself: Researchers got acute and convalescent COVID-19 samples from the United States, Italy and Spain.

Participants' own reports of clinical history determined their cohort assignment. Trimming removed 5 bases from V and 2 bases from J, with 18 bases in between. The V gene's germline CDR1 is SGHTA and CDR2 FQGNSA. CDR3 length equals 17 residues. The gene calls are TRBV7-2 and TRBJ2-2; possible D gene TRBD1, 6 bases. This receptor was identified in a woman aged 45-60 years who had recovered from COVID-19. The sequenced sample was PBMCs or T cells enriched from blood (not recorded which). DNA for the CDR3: TGTGCCAGCAGCCCAGCCAGGACAGTAACAAACACCGGGGAGCTGTTTTTT. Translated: CASSPARTVTNTGELFF.